This TCR beta chain was sequenced during a study of cytomegalovirus exposure and HLA in healthy donors. A multiplex PCR was run with 60 Vbeta primers and 13 Jbeta primers. Per the authors' pipeline: Roughly 11 million shared chains were among the about 80 million unique TCR beta chains that a later analysis counted. Only in-frame clones appear in the TCRdb table, and some are missing; sequencing was by immunoSEQ multiplex PCR. V, J and clone size are taken as reported in that table, and D and trimming were inferred from the DNA itself. The sample holds 100,000 or so clones, approximately 82% seen once. The source is a man aged 40-49 years in good health and CMV-seropositive. Material: PBMCs.

The CDR3 coding sequence is TGTGCCAGCAGCTTAGAAGGACAGGGGAGGGAGACCCAGTACTTC. Residues: CASSLEGQGRETQYF. V gene TRBV7-2 combines with J gene TRBJ2-5, with 9 bases lining up with TRBD1. In germline, CDR1 is SGHTA, CDR2 FQGNSA. Losses at the gene ends were 1 base for V and 5 bases for J; bases not matched to a gene: 5. CDR3 length equals 15 residues.